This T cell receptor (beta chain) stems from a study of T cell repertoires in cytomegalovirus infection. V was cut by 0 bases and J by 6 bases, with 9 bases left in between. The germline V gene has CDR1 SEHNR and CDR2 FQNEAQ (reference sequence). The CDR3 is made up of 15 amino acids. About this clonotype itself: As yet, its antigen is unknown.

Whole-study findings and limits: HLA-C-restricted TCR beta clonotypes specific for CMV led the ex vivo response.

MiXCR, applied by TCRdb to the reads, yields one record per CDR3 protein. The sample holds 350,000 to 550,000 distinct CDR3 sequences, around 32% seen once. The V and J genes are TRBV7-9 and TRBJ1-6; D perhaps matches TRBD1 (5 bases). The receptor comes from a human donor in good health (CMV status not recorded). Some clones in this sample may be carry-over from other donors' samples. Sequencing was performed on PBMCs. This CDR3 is CASSLAGDGNSPLHF. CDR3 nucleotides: TGTGCCAGCAGCTTAGCAGGGGATGGTAATTCACCCCTCCACTTT.